Following are 15 T cell receptor beta chains from one sample sequenced in a study of cytomegalovirus exposure and HLA in healthy donors. The PCR had 60 Vbeta and 13 Jbeta primers. Libraries were prepared by immunoSEQ multiplex PCR; TCRdb keeps only in-frame clonotypes and omits some of them. This sample has roughly 150,000 clones, with roughly 80% found just once. The specimen was PBMCs. These receptors were taken from a girl between 10 and 17 years old in good health and CMV-seropositive.

The rearrangement links TRBV6-5 to TRBJ2-1; 9 positions agree with TRBD2. The CDR3 contains 15 residues. In germline, CDR1 is MNHEY, CDR2 SVGAGI. The V segment lost 3 bases and the J segment 6 bases; nucleotides outside the gene matches: 6. CDR3: CASSYRGRALNEQFF. Written as DNA, the CDR3 is TGTGCCAGCAGTTATCGCGGGAGGGCCCTCAATGAGCAGTTCTTC.

This clone was observed once. The chain joins TRBV28 to TRBJ2-7; weak D call: TRBD2 (7 bases). The ends were cut back, 4 bases at V and 5 bases at J, with 9 bases in the middle. This CDR3 is 12 amino acids long. Germline CDR1 reads MDHEN; CDR2 reads SYDVKM. The CDR3 DNA follows: TGTGCCAGCAGTTGGGGGGGGCACGAGCAGTACTTC. As protein: CASSWGGHEQYF.

The rearrangement uses TRBV9 and TRBJ2-7, with a tentative D call TRBD1 (5 bases). Trimming took off 0 bases at V and 2 bases at J, with 12 bases between the two ends. CDR3 size: 15 residues. Per germline, CDR1 SGDLS and CDR2 YYNGEE. The CDR3 is CASSVGAGMAYEQYF. The CDR3 DNA follows: TGTGCCAGCAGCGTAGGGGCAGGGATGGCCTACGAGCAGTACTTC.

There are a few counts of this clone. The V gene is TRBV6-5, the J gene TRBJ1-1; D remains unclear. This CDR3 is 13 amino acids long. Germline V CDR1 and CDR2: MNHEY, SVGAGI. V was clipped by 4 bases and J by 1 base, with 7 bases between them. CDR3 region: CASSSERNTEAFF. The CDR3 nucleotides read TGTGCCAGCAGTTCGGAGCGGAACACTGAAGCTTTCTTT.

This sequence joins TRBV9 and TRBJ1-1, with 9 bases matching TRBD1. The V and J ends lost 7 bases and 3 bases, in that order; junction bases with no gene match: 7. CDR1 is SGDLS, CDR2 YYNGEE, per germline. The CDR3 covers 14 residues. The CDR3 DNA is TGTGCCAGCGCAACCGGGACAGGGTACACTGAAGCTTTCTTT. This encodes CASATGTGYTEAFF.

The genes are TRBV11-2 and TRBJ1-1; possibly TRBD1 for D (5 bases). The germline V gene has CDR1 SGHAT and CDR2 FQNNGV. V dropped 8 bases and J dropped 5 bases, with 21 bases sitting between them. The CDR3 extends over 15 amino acids. The CDR3 DNA reads TGTGCCAGCTCATCCATGGGGCGGGGGTATACTGAAGCTTTCTTT. Protein sequence: CASSSMGRGYTEAFF. Looking up the rest from reference TRBV11-2 and TRBJ1-1 gives the full variable domain: EAGVAQSPRYKIIEKRQSVAFWCNPISGHATLYWYQQILGQGPKLLIQFQNNGVVDDSQLPKDRFSAERLKGVDSTLKIQPAKLEDSAVYLCASSSMGRGYTEAFFGQGTRLTVV.

V usage is TRBV7-9 and J usage is TRBJ1-4, with D hard to call. V gave up 4 bases and J gave up 6 bases, with 18 bases separating them. CDR1 and CDR2 from the germline V gene are SEHNR and FQNEAQ (reference sequence). The CDR3 covers 16 residues. For the CDR3, the DNA is TGTGCCAGCAGCTCGATCCTCCGGAGGTTTGATGAAAAACTGTTTTTT. Protein: CASSSILRRFDEKLFF. Supplemented by reference TRBV7-9 and TRBJ1-4, the full variable domain reads DTGVSQNPRHKITKRGQNVTFRCDPISEHNRLYWYRQTLGQGPEFLTYFQNEAQLEKSRLLSDRFSAERPKGSFSTLEIQRTEQGDSAMYLCASSSILRRFDEKLFFGSGTQLSVL.

This clone has just a few counts. The chain has TRBV9 and TRBJ1-1; D is unresolved. The V gene's germline CDR1 is SGDLS and CDR2 YYNGEE. V dropped 1 base and J dropped 2 bases, with 6 bases sitting between them. The CDR3 runs to 13 residues. The CDR3 region is CASSVQSNTEAFF. In DNA, the CDR3 is TGTGCCAGCAGCGTACAGTCTAACACTGAAGCTTTCTTT.

V is TRBV28 and J is TRBJ2-5, with 10 bases aligning to TRBD2. The junction had 8 bases not matched to a gene; V was cut back by 6 bases and J by 4 bases. CDR1 and CDR2 from the germline V gene are MDHEN and SYDVKM. There are 15 residues in the CDR3. Here the CDR3 reads CASRLEAGGRETQYF. CDR3 bases: TGTGCCAGCAGGCTAGAAGCGGGGGGGCGAGAGACCCAGTACTTC.

The chain joins TRBV5-6 to TRBJ2-7, with TRBD1 matching 9 bases. The CDR3 runs 13 residues. The junction had 3 bases not matched to a gene; V was cut back by 5 bases and J by 3 bases. From germline, CDR1 is SGHDT and CDR2 YYEEEE. This chain's CDR3 is CASSLDRGYEQYF. The CDR3 DNA follows: TGTGCCAGCAGTCTGGACAGGGGCTACGAGCAGTACTTC.

This clone was seen a single time. The chain links TRBV19 to TRBJ2-7; 9 bases align to TRBD1. Germline V CDR1 and CDR2: LNHDA, SQIVND (reference sequence). The CDR3 loop spans 15 amino acids. The trim removed 5 bases at V and 0 bases at J, leaving 5 bases unmatched. CDR3 region: CASSSVTGGSYEQYF. The CDR3 DNA is TGTGCCAGTAGTTCGGTGACAGGGGGCTCCTACGAGCAGTACTTC.

To note about this clone: This sample also contains other DNA sequences that code for the same CDR3. CDR3 bases: TGTGCCAGCTTGGGACAGGTGAACACTGAAGCTTTCTTT. Its protein product is CASLGQVNTEAFF. The rearrangement joins TRBV10-3 to TRBJ1-1, with 8 bases identical to TRBD1. Trimming took 10 bases from V and 0 from J; bases not matched to a gene: 4. The CDR3 is 13 amino acids. From germline, CDR1 is ENHRY and CDR2 SYGVKD.

This chain links TRBV20-1 with TRBJ2-7; D possibly corresponds to TRBD1 (5 bases). This CDR3 spans 10 amino acids. CDR1 and CDR2 from the germline V gene are DFQATT and SNEGSKA (reference sequence). V was cut by 6 bases and J by 5 bases, with 8 bases left in between. The CDR3: CSALGHEQYF. CDR3 sequence (DNA): TGCAGTGCCCTGGGGCACGAGCAGTACTTC.

This clone was seen once. CDR3 loop: CAISGAPGTATNEKLFF. In DNA form, the CDR3 reads TGTGCCATCAGTGGGGCCCCCGGAACCGCAACTAATGAAAAACTGTTTTTT. The V gene is TRBV10-3, the J gene TRBJ1-4; D not certain. Germline CDR1 is ENHRY and CDR2 is SYGVKD. The CDR3 covers 17 residues. Trimming pared 4 bases from V and 0 bases from J, leaving 15 bases between.

The genes are TRBV2 and TRBJ2-2; 10 nucleotides match TRBD2. This CDR3 is built from 14 residues. The germline CDR1 and CDR2 sequences are SNHLY and FYNNEI. V lost 6 bases and J lost 8; bases outside the gene matches: 6. Written as DNA, the CDR3 is TGTGCCAGCAGACCGGGACTAGCGATAGGGGAGCTGTTTTTT. Protein product: CASRPGLAIGELFF.